This record covers a single TCR beta chain. No antigen is known for it. Sequencing was performed with immunoSEQ multiplex PCR; in TCRdb, only in-frame clones are kept and a portion is missing. Seen here are 77,000 or so clones, approximately 80% observed once, and the top ten hold about 0.79%. The data are from a study of T cell clones after liver transplantation. Turning to the study itself: A pre-transplant mixed lymphocyte reaction with TCRbeta sequencing defined graft-donor-reactive clones followed in post-transplant blood. Blood was drawn pre-transplant, before withdrawal, and after full or failed withdrawal.

V dropped 5 bases and J dropped 4; count of bases not matched to a gene: 6. Germline values: CDR1 MNHNS, CDR2 SASEGT. CDR3 length: 15 amino acids. Findings and limits, study-wide: Donor-reactive sequences fell more than third party-reactive ones, suggesting partial deletion.

The J gene is TRBJ2-3, the V gene TRBV6-1, with TRBD1 identical over 10 bases. This specimen was CD4+ T cells from blood, taken 12 months after liver transplant. This clonotype was sampled from a human patient who received a liver transplant. Some T cells may be the graft donor's. The CDR3 DNA sequence: TGTGCCAGCAGTACCGGGACAGGGGATGCAGATACGCAGTATTTT. Translated: CASSTGTGDADTQYF.